This record looks at one T cell receptor (beta chain) sequence and its context. The antigen is undetermined. There were likely unrecorded immune exposures, though donors were nominally healthy when sampled. The data derive from a study of cytomegalovirus exposure and HLA in healthy donors. Study-wide results and limits: Productive status was seen about 90% or about 30% of the time for most TCR beta V segments in an earlier analysis. In all likelihood, a cluster of highly shared sequence variants was a sequencing artifact.

This PCR relied on a set of 60 Vbeta primers and 13 Jbeta primers. Libraries were prepared by immunoSEQ multiplex PCR; TCRdb keeps only in-frame clonotypes and omits some of them. The data show about 200,000 clones, around 78% seen once. Germline loops: CDR1 GTSNPN, CDR2 SVGIG (reference sequence). The length of the CDR3 is 13 residues. With V trimmed by 3 bases and J by 8 bases, 7 bases remained unmatched. V and J are TRBV30 and TRBJ1-2, with 9 bases lining up with TRBD1. The sequenced material came from PBMCs. The receptor comes from a man younger than 40 in good health and CMV-seronegative. CDR3 nucleotide sequence: TGTGCCTGGAGGCTACAGGGGGCTAGGGGCTACACCTTC. Its protein is CAWRLQGARGYTF.